The rows below give T cell receptor beta chains drawn from one sample of a study of regulatory T cells in long-lasting Graves disease. One entry per CDR3 protein results from TCRdb running MiXCR on the multiplex PCR reads. This sample has roughly 520,000 distinct CDR3 sequences, with around 12% found just once. The same sample was also studied in work on T cells in Graves' hyperthyroidism and ophthalmopathy.

Sequencing was performed on peripheral blood mononuclear cells (PBMCs), taken at new diagnosis, from a patient treated with antithyroid drugs. These receptors came from a woman aged 30 to 39 with Graves disease. Each CDR3 is given with its conserved first and last residue. The D gene is left open where the match is weak. Clone size is shown for a subset of rows, as once, few, many or a class of expanded clone.

>TRBJ1-1|-|many|TRBV6-5
CASSYGGTNTEAFF
TGTGCCAGCAGTTACGGTGGGACTAACACTGAAGCTTTCTTT
>TRBJ2-4|-|-|TRBV4-1
CASSQDGQGAKNIQYF
TGCGCCAGCAGCCAAGATGGGCAGGGGGCCAAAAACATTCAGTACTTC
>TRBJ1-1|-|few|TRBV25-1
CASIPWGGPNTEAFF
TGTGCCAGCATCCCATGGGGGGGGCCGAACACTGAAGCTTTCTTT
>TRBJ2-1|-|many|TRBV14
CASSKRAGLTSYNEQFF
TGTGCCAGCAGCAAAAGGGCCGGACTTACCTCCTACAATGAGCAGTTCTTC
>TRBJ2-3|-|-|TRBV7-9
CASSLGRTQRSTDTQYF
TGTGCCAGCAGCTTAGGTAGGACCCAGAGGAGCACAGATACGCAGTATTTT
>TRBJ2-1|-|many|TRBV19
CASSLLPHNEQFF
TGTGCCAGTAGTCTGCTTCCGCACAATGAGCAGTTCTTC
>TRBJ1-6|-|many|TRBV11-2
CASSERDWGGSPLHF
TGTGCCAGCAGCGAGCGGGACTGGGGTGGTTCACCCCTCCACTTT
>TRBJ2-3|TRBD1|many|TRBV7-9
CASSLRQGSTDTQYF
TGTGCCAGCAGCTTGAGACAGGGGTCTACAGATACGCAGTATTTT
>TRBJ2-1|TRBD2|many|TRBV11-2
CASSLRRGTSASYNEQFF
TGTGCCAGCAGCCTCAGGAGGGGGACTAGCGCCTCCTACAATGAGCAGTTCTTC
>TRBJ1-1|-|many|TRBV6-1
CASSPLGEVNTEAFF
TGTGCCAGCAGCCCTCTTGGGGAGGTCAACACTGAAGCTTTCTTT
>TRBJ2-5|TRBD2|many|TRBV7-3
CASSFTPSGLETQYF
TGTGCCAGCAGCTTCACTCCTAGCGGGCTGGAGACCCAGTACTTC